The 21 T cell receptor beta chains reported below all come from one sample, sequenced in a study of T cell responses to AZD1222 COVID-19 vaccine. Profiled with immunoSEQ multiplex PCR; TCRdb holds only in-frame clones, not every one. The sample includes 180,000 or so clones, approximately 90% of them seen just once. Sequences were derived from peripheral blood, sampled 28 days after the second AZD1222 dose. These TCRs come from an adult who received the AZD1222 COVID-19 vaccine.

This chain connects TRBV7-3 to TRBJ2-3; a possible D gene is TRBD2 (5 bases). This CDR3 is built from 13 residues. V dropped 3 bases and J dropped 6 bases, with 10 bases sitting between them. Germline CDR1 is SGHTA and CDR2 is FQGTGA. CDR3 coding DNA: TGTGCCAGCAGCTTGCTAGGAGGTGATACGCAGTATTTT. This gives the protein CASSLLGGDTQYF.

The chain combines TRBV10-3 with TRBJ2-7; D call uncertain. This CDR3 is 15 amino acids long. Trimming removed 5 bases at V and 3 bases at J, with 17 bases between. Germline V gene data show CDR1 as ENHRY and CDR2 as SYGVKD. CDR3 DNA sequence: TGTGCCATCAGTCCCCGTACGGGTGGGGTCTACGAGCAGTACTTC. Translated, it gives CAISPRTGGVYEQYF.

The rearrangement links TRBV9 to TRBJ2-7, with D possibly matching TRBD2 (6 bases). Germline assignment: CDR1 SGDLS and CDR2 YYNGEE. Trimming pared 2 bases from V and 2 bases from J, leaving 11 bases between. This CDR3 is 14 amino acids long. The CDR3, as DNA: TGTGCCAGCAGCGTTCAAGCGGGTACCTACGAGCAGTACTTC. Its protein is CASSVQAGTYEQYF.

This clone was counted between two and nine times. The V call is TRBV7-9, the J call TRBJ1-2; 7 positions agree with TRBD1. The CDR3 is 15 amino acids. Per germline, CDR1 SEHNR and CDR2 FQNEAQ (reference sequence). The ends lost 1 base at V and 4 bases at J; junction bases unmatched: 6. In DNA, the CDR3 is TGTGCCAGCAGCTTAGTGAGACAGGGCCTCTATGGCTACACCTTC. It is translated as CASSLVRQGLYGYTF.

The rearrangement links TRBV18 to TRBJ2-7; 8 nucleotides match TRBD1. The CDR3 sequence is 12 residues long. Unmatched junction bases numbered 5, after V lost 6 bases and J lost 7 bases. Germline assignment: CDR1 KGHSH and CDR2 LQKENI. CDR3 sequence reads: CASSLDREEQYF. In nucleotides, the CDR3 is TGTGCCAGCTCTTTGGACAGGGAGGAGCAGTACTTC.

This chain connects TRBV3-1 (or the pseudogene TRBV3-2) to TRBJ1-5; D is unclear. Deletions cut 3 bases from V and 6 bases from J, with 6 bases between. CDR1 and CDR2 from the germline V gene are LGHDT and YNNKEL (reference sequence). This CDR3 comprises 12 residues. CDR3 in DNA: TGTGCCAGCAGCCAGCTAGGTCAGCCCCAGCATTTT. This gives the protein CASSQLGQPQHF.

The CDR3 region is CASSLEGLAGINEQFF. In nucleotides, the CDR3 is TGTGCCAGCAGCTTAGAAGGGCTAGCGGGGATCAATGAGCAGTTCTTC. The genes are TRBV7-3 and TRBJ2-1; 9 bases map to TRBD2. The CDR3 runs 16 residues. Per germline, CDR1 SGHTA and CDR2 FQGTGA. Trimming took 2 bases from V and 6 from J; bases not matched to a gene: 8.

The chain links TRBV4-1 to TRBJ1-2; D ambiguous. The CDR3 totals 14 residues. V was shortened by 1 base and J by 3 bases, with 9 bases between the two germline ends. Germline CDR1 is MGHRA and CDR2 is YSYEKL. The CDR3 coding sequence is TGCGCCAGCAGCCAAGTTTTCGGGTACTATGGCTACACCTTC. It codes for CASSQVFGYYGYTF.

J is TRBJ1-4 and V is TRBV19; D not certain. This CDR3 comprises 12 residues. Germline V gene data show CDR1 as LNHDA and CDR2 as SQIVND (reference sequence). V was cut by 6 bases and J by 8 bases, with 10 bases left in between. Written as DNA, the CDR3 is TGTGCCAGTAGGGCGAGAGGGGAAAAACTGTTTTTT. Protein sequence: CASRARGEKLFF. The full variable domain, completed using reference TRBV19 and TRBJ1-4, is DGGITQSPKYLFRKEGQNVTLSCEQNLNHDAMYWYRQDPGQGLRLIYYSQIVNDFQKGDIAEGYSVSREKKESFPLTVTSAQKNPTAFYLCASRARGEKLFFGSGTQLSVL.

This clone turned up a few times. V is TRBV7-2 and J is TRBJ2-2, with a weak D call TRBD1 (6 bases). The germline V gene encodes CDR1 SGHTA and CDR2 FQGNSA. V was shortened by 4 bases and J by 7 bases, with 16 bases between the two germline ends. The CDR3 runs to 15 residues. CDR3 residues: CASSSLRGNGGELFF. CDR3 DNA: TGTGCCAGCAGCTCGCTAAGGGGGAATGGCGGGGAGCTGTTTTTT. The full variable domain, rest sourced from reference TRBV7-2 and TRBJ2-2, is GAGVSQSPSNKVTEKGKDVELRCDPISGHTALYWYRQSLGQGLEFLIYFQGNSAPDKSGLPSDRFSAERTGGSVSTLTIQRTQQEDSAVYLCASSSLRGNGGELFFGEGSRLTVL.

The gene calls are TRBV19 and TRBJ2-1; 7 positions match TRBD2. V lost 4 bases and J lost 5; bases outside the gene matches: 5. CDR1 LNHDA and CDR2 SQIVND come from the germline V gene (reference sequence). The CDR3 length is 14 residues. CDR3 sequence (DNA): TGTGCCAGTAGTACTAGCGGATACGACAATGAGCAGTTCTTC. Its protein is CASSTSGYDNEQFF.

Points on this clone: The same CDR3 also results from other DNA sequences found in this sample. The J gene is TRBJ2-7, the V gene TRBV6-1, with D unresolved. This CDR3 has 11 amino acids. Germline CDR1 MNHNS, CDR2 SASEGT. V was pared by 3 bases and J by 4 bases, with 4 bases between. CDR3 amino acids: CASSDRYEQYF. CDR3 nucleotides: TGTGCCAGCAGTGACAGGTACGAGCAGTACTTC.

The chain couples TRBV4-3 to TRBJ2-7, with TRBD1 as a possible D gene (5 bases). V lost 0 bases, J lost 5 bases, and 14 bases lay in between. The CDR3 length is 15 residues. Germline V CDR1 and CDR2: LGHNA, YSLEER. DNA of the CDR3: TGCGCCAGCAGCCAAGATCTCAGGGCCCCCAACGAGCAGTACTTC. It codes for CASSQDLRAPNEQYF.

CDR3: CSASRDRGFGNYGYTF. CDR3 sequence (DNA): TGCAGTGCTAGTAGGGACAGGGGGTTCGGTAACTATGGCTACACCTTC. The chain couples TRBV20-1 to TRBJ1-2; 11 bases align to TRBD1. The CDR3 runs to 16 residues. Unmatched junction bases numbered 7, after V lost 3 bases and J lost 1 base. Per the germline V gene, CDR1 is DFQATT and CDR2 is SNEGSKA (reference sequence).

The chain employs TRBV7-9 and TRBJ2-2; maybe TRBD2 (5 bases). Deletions cut 3 bases from V and 1 base from J, with 9 bases between. The CDR3 contains 15 residues. Germline CDR1 SEHNR, CDR2 FQNEAQ (reference sequence). CDR3 residues: CASSLLAVNTGELFF. CDR3 in DNA: TGTGCCAGCAGCTTGCTAGCCGTGAACACCGGGGAGCTGTTTTTT.

The gene calls are TRBV5-1 and TRBJ1-1; perhaps TRBD1 as D (6 bases). The V gene's germline CDR1 is SGHRS and CDR2 YFSETQ. V lost 3 bases, J lost 1 base, and 10 bases lay in between. The CDR3 sequence is 14 residues long. For the CDR3, the DNA is TGCGCCAGCAGCTGGGGGGGCCCGAACACTGAAGCTTTCTTT. It specifies CASSWGGPNTEAFF.

This chain links TRBV5-1 with TRBJ1-5; D is ambiguous. The CDR3 spans 13 residues. Trimming removed 3 bases from V and 2 bases from J, with 6 bases in between. CDR1 and CDR2 from the germline V gene are SGHRS and YFSETQ. DNA of the CDR3: TGCGCCAGCAGCTCGACGGGCAATCAGCCCCAGCATTTT. Its protein is CASSSTGNQPQHF. Drawing the rest from reference TRBV5-1 and TRBJ1-5, the complete variable domain is KAGVTQTPRYLIKTRGQQVTLSCSPISGHRSVSWYQQTPGQGLQFLFEYFSETQRNKGNFPGRFSGRQFSNSRSEMNVSTLELGDSALYLCASSSTGNQPQHFGDGTRLSIL.

The chain joins TRBV3-1 (or the pseudogene TRBV3-2) to TRBJ1-1, with no clear D. Trimming cost V 1 base and J 7 bases, with 7 bases left between them. Germline CDR1 is LGHDT and CDR2 is YNNKEL (reference sequence). The CDR3 totals 12 residues. CDR3 nucleotide sequence: TGTGCCAGCAGCCAAGTCAGAGATGAAGCTTTCTTT. As protein: CASSQVRDEAFF.

The chain couples TRBV4-2 to TRBJ1-2; tentatively, D is TRBD1 (6 bases). The CDR3 runs to 14 residues. Deletions cut 2 bases from V and 4 bases from J, with 11 bases between. Looked up from germline, CDR1 is LGHNA and CDR2 is YNFKEQ. The CDR3 DNA reads TGTGCCAGCAGCCAACCGGACAGAACCTATGGCTACACCTTC. Protein: CASSQPDRTYGYTF.

This clone was detected a few times. Additional DNA sequences in this sample encode the identical CDR3. The chain links TRBV9 to TRBJ1-1; D possibly corresponds to TRBD1 (6 bases). The CDR3 loop spans 14 amino acids. Trimming cost V 0 bases and J 1 base, with 7 bases left between them. In germline, CDR1 is SGDLS, CDR2 YYNGEE. The CDR3, as DNA: TGTGCCAGCAGCGTAGAACAGGGGAACACTGAAGCTTTCTTT. This gives the protein CASSVEQGNTEAFF.

The CDR3 loop is CASSLERGYGYTF. The CDR3 DNA is TGTGCCAGCAGCTTGGAGAGGGGCTATGGCTACACCTTC. The chain combines TRBV5-6 with TRBJ1-2; D perhaps matches TRBD1 (5 bases). V was pared by 0 bases and J by 4 bases, with 7 bases between. CDR1 and CDR2 (germline): SGHDT, YYEEEE. The CDR3 is 13 residues long.